This passage covers 21 T cell receptor beta chains from one sample sequenced in a study of regulatory T cells in long-lasting Graves disease. As for time point: newly diagnosed GD, antithyroid drugs for less than 3 months. PBMC RNA was the source of the TCR library. Building of the TCR beta libraries involved iRepertoire HTBI primers and Arm-PCR of CDR3 regions. TCRdb used MiXCR to reprocess the multiplex PCR reads, holding one entry per CDR3 protein. The top ten clones hold about 11% of a sample with roughly 510,000 distinct CDR3 sequences, around 15% of them seen once. The sample was also linked to a second study, of T cells in Graves' hyperthyroidism and ophthalmopathy.

Here the sequenced sample was peripheral blood mononuclear cells (PBMCs), taken at new diagnosis, from a patient treated with antithyroid drugs. These receptor sequences come from a man between 18 and 35 years old with Graves disease.

This clonotype was observed many times. The gene calls are TRBV28 and TRBJ1-2, with TRBD1 matching 10 bases. The germline V gene has CDR1 MDHEN and CDR2 SYDVKM. Trimming took 10 bases from V and 14 from J; bases not matched to a gene: 19. This CDR3 has 14 residues. CDR3 residues: CATGETGGSLLTTF. In DNA, the CDR3 is TGTGCCACAGGAGAGACAGGGGGCTCCTTATTGACTACCTTC.

This clonotype occurred many times. The chain uses TRBV20-1 and TRBJ2-7, with 9 positions matching TRBD1. J gave up 4 bases and V 0 bases, and 4 bases lay outside the gene matches. The CDR3 is 14 residues long. Germline CDR1 reads DFQATT; CDR2 reads SNEGSKA (reference sequence). In DNA, the CDR3 is TGCAGTGCTAGAGATCGGGGACAGGGTTACGAGCAGTACTTC. Its protein is CSARDRGQGYEQYF.

This clonotype showed up many times. The gene calls are TRBV3-1 and TRBJ2-5, with D unclear. V lost 3 bases and J lost 5, with 7 bases in between. Germline lookup yields CDR1 LGHDT and CDR2 YNNKEL (reference sequence). The CDR3 has 12 amino acids. This chain's CDR3 is CASSQGFETQYF. The CDR3 DNA sequence: TGTGCCAGCAGCCAGGGCTTTGAGACCCAGTACTTC.

This clonotype appeared a few times. This sequence joins TRBV9 and TRBJ2-3; D may be TRBD1 or TRBD2 (5 bases each). V lost 1 base and J 0 bases, leaving 6 bases between the germline ends. The CDR3 sequence is 14 residues long. Germline V lookup: CDR1 SGDLS, CDR2 YYNGEE. CDR3 nucleotides: TGTGCCAGCAGCGTATGGGGGAGCACAGATACGCAGTATTTT. Translated: CASSVWGSTDTQYF. Full variable domain (rest looked up from reference TRBV9 and TRBJ2-3): DSGVTQTPKHLITATGQRVTLRCSPRSGDLSVYWYQQSLDQGLQFLIQYYNGEERAKGNILERFSAQQFPDLHSELNLSSLELGDSALYFCASSVWGSTDTQYFGPGTRLTVL.

This clonotype was counted a few times. The chain joins TRBV7-8 to TRBJ1-6; 7 bases line up with TRBD1. CDR1 SGHVS and CDR2 FQNEAQ come from the germline V gene. Losses at the gene ends were 1 base for V and 7 bases for J; bases not matched to a gene: 16. This CDR3 contains 19 residues. The CDR3 is CASSLVWSTPGQKNSPLHF. The CDR3 nucleotides read TGTGCCAGCAGCTTAGTTTGGAGTACTCCGGGACAGAAGAATTCACCCCTCCACTTT.

Details on this clonotype: Just one base apart from a much larger clone, this may be a read error. The chain combines TRBV11-2 with TRBJ2-5; D is unclear. V was clipped by 5 bases and J by 11 bases, with 30 bases between them. CDR1 and CDR2 from the germline V gene are SGHAT and FQNNGV. CDR3 size: 17 residues. The DNA for the CDR3 is TGTGCCAGCAGCCCCTCCGCCTCGGTCAGATCCTACAATGAGCAGTACTTC. Translating it yields CASSPSASVRSYNEQYF.

For the CDR3, the DNA is TGCAGCGTGCCGCACGGAGCGGGAGTCGCCGGGGAGCTGTTTTTT. Amino acid sequence: CSVPHGAGVAGELFF. The rearrangement uses TRBV29-1 and TRBJ2-2; TRBD2 agrees at 8 bases. Germline-derived CDR1 and CDR2 are SQVTM and ANQGSEA. The CDR3 is 15 amino acids. V gave up 6 bases and J gave up 6 bases; unmatched junction bases: 12.

This clonotype was seen ten or more times. This sequence joins TRBV18 and TRBJ2-3; TRBD2 matches at 12 bases. CDR3 length: 16 amino acids. J was trimmed by 4 bases and V by 4 bases; bases with no gene match: 6. The germline V gene encodes CDR1 KGHSH and CDR2 LQKENI. CDR3 in amino acids: CASSLTSGSPPDTQYF. The CDR3 nucleotides are TGTGCCAGCTCACTGACTAGCGGGAGCCCCCCAGATACGCAGTATTTT.

This clonotype has just a few counts. V gene TRBV6-2 or TRBV6-3 combines with J gene TRBJ2-7; the D gene is possibly TRBD2 (5 bases). From germline, CDR1 is MNHEY and CDR2 SVGEGT. The CDR3 is 13 amino acids. Between the trimmed V and J ends, which lost 6 bases and 2 bases, there was a span of 11 bases. The CDR3 DNA follows: TGTGCCAGCAGGTCCCAGGAGGCCTACGAGCAGTACTTC. This translates into CASRSQEAYEQYF.

This clonotype occurred many times. CDR3 sequence: CASSQVRPTSGSFYEQYF. The CDR3 nucleotides are TGTGCCAGCAGCCAAGTCCGTCCTACTAGCGGGAGTTTCTACGAGCAGTACTTC. The V and J genes are TRBV3-1 and TRBJ2-7; the match to TRBD2 covers 11 bases. The ends lost 1 base at V and 3 bases at J; junction bases unmatched: 11. This CDR3 has 18 residues. CDR1 and CDR2 from the germline V gene are LGHDT and YNNKEL (reference sequence).

This rearrangement joins TRBV29-1 to TRBJ2-7, with D possibly being TRBD2 (5 bases). Trimming took off 1 base at V and 6 bases at J, with 10 bases between the two ends. Germline CDR1 is SQVTM and CDR2 is ANQGSEA. The CDR3 runs to 12 residues. Here the CDR3 DNA reads TGCAGCGTTGAAGGCCGCCGGGGCGAGCAGTACTTC. This translates into CSVEGRRGEQYF.

The chain has TRBV30 and TRBJ1-1; D is uncertain. The CDR3 runs to 14 residues. With 5 bases removed from V and 6 bases from J, the gap between germline ends came to 19 bases. Germline CDR1 GTSNPN, CDR2 SVGIG (reference sequence). The CDR3 spells CAWALKGLRAEAFF. CDR3 nucleotide sequence: TGTGCCTGGGCCTTGAAGGGCCTGCGTGCTGAAGCTTTCTTT.

The genes are TRBV6-1 and TRBJ1-6; D gene ambiguous. The CDR3 is 13 residues long. Germline V gene sequence: CDR1 MNHNS, CDR2 SASEGT. The V end lost 4 bases, the J end lost 14 bases, and 15 bases lay between the germline ends. The CDR3 region has the DNA TGTGCCAGCAGTGCCTGGAAGGATAACGCCCTCCACTTT. This sequence encodes CASSAWKDNALHF.

This clonotype appeared many times. The rearrangement links TRBV6-1 to TRBJ2-7, with D perhaps TRBD2 (6 bases). V lost 7 bases and J lost 2, with 9 bases in between. CDR1 is MNHNS, CDR2 SASEGT, per germline. This CDR3 region has 12 residues. Here the CDR3 reads CASTAGPYEQYF. In DNA, the CDR3 is TGTGCCAGCACTGCGGGACCCTACGAGCAGTACTTC.

The chain is built from TRBV6-2 or TRBV6-3 and TRBJ2-3; the match to TRBD2 covers 9 bases. The V gene's germline CDR1 is MNHEY and CDR2 SVGEGT. The CDR3 covers 15 residues. The trim removed 5 bases at V and 2 bases at J, leaving 5 bases unmatched. Here the CDR3 DNA reads TGTGCCAGCAGTCGACTAGCGGCCGACACAGATACGCAGTATTTT. This sequence encodes CASSRLAADTDTQYF.

This clonotype was counted a few times. The chain carries TRBV7-8 and TRBJ1-5, with 9 bases matching TRBD1. The V gene's germline CDR1 is SGHVS and CDR2 FQNEAQ. The CDR3 consists of 14 residues. V trimming: 5 bases; J trimming: 6 bases; junction bases outside the gene matches: 5. CDR3: CASSEGQGVQPQHF. The CDR3 DNA reads TGTGCCAGCAGCGAGGGACAGGGAGTTCAGCCCCAGCATTTT.

This clonotype was seen many times. The V gene is TRBV29-1, the J gene TRBJ2-7, with D perhaps TRBD2 (6 bases). The germline V gene encodes CDR1 SQVTM and CDR2 ANQGSEA. The CDR3 has 13 amino acids. Trimming removed 3 bases at V and 6 bases at J, with 15 bases between. The chain's CDR3 is CSVEGEGGVEQYF. CDR3 DNA sequence: TGCAGCGTTGAGGGCGAGGGAGGAGTCGAGCAGTACTTC.

This clonotype has a handful of counts. This chain joins TRBV6-2 or TRBV6-3 and TRBJ2-7; D is perhaps TRBD1 or TRBD2 (5 bases each). The CDR3 extends over 15 amino acids. Trimming removed 8 bases from V and 3 bases from J, with 20 bases in between. Germline CDR1 MNHEY, CDR2 SVGEGT. Here the CDR3 reads CASSHGAGLYYEQYF. The CDR3 DNA sequence: TGTGCCAGCTCCCACGGGGCCGGACTTTACTACGAGCAGTACTTC.

This clonotype was counted many times. This chain links TRBV10-3 with TRBJ2-7, with 9 bases aligning to TRBD1. V lost 9 bases to trimming and J lost 2 bases; unmatched junction nucleotides: 5. CDR3 length: 13 amino acids. CDR1 is ENHRY, CDR2 SYGVKD, per germline. The CDR3 DNA reads as TGTGCCATTCCCGGGACAGGGCCCTACGAGCAGTACTTC. Its protein product is CAIPGTGPYEQYF.

This clonotype was counted at least ten times. The chain uses TRBV20-1 and TRBJ2-3, with TRBD1 identical over 7 bases. V was pared by 6 bases and J by 3 bases, with 9 bases of the junction left unmatched. This CDR3 region has 14 residues. Germline V gene sequence: CDR1 DFQATT, CDR2 SNEGSKA (reference sequence). For the CDR3, the DNA is TGCAGTGCGAACGGACAGGTTCTAACAGATACGCAGTATTTT. It is translated as CSANGQVLTDTQYF.

The rearrangement joins TRBV3-1 to TRBJ2-7, with D perhaps given as TRBD1 or TRBD2 (5 bases each). Trimming pared 6 bases from V and 4 bases from J, leaving 13 bases between. The CDR3 loop spans 13 amino acids. CDR1 is LGHDT, CDR2 YNNKEL, per germline (reference sequence). CDR3 DNA: TGTGCCAGCAGTCGGGGTGGGGGATACGAGCAGTACTTC. Translated: CASSRGGGYEQYF.